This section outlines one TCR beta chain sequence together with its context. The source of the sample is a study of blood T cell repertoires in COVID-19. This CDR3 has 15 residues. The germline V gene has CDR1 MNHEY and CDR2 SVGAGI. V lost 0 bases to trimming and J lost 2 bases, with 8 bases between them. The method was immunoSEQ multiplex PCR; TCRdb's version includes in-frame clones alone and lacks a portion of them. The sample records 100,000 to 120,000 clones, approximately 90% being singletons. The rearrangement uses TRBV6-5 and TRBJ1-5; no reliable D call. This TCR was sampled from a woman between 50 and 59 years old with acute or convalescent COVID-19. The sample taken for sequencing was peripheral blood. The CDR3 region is CASSYSRRGNQPQHF. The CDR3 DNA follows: TGTGCCAGCAGTTACTCAAGGCGGGGCAATCAGCCCCAGCATTTT.